This passage covers 12 T cell receptor beta chains from one sample sequenced in a study of blood T cells in healthy people across ages. The second PCR ran roughly 6 to 11 cycles with a sample-barcoded 5' primer and J-beta primers. TCRdb itself ran the 5' RACE reads through MiXCR, one entry per CDR3 protein. The data contain over 450,000 distinct CDR3 sequences, about 25% of them singletons. These data are also associated with another study on T cells of mothers and their children.

The sample taken for sequencing was blood. All receptors come from a boy aged 5-17 years in good health.

This clonotype has just a few counts. The CDR3 here is CASRPTGGRISYGYTF. CDR3 nucleotide sequence: TGCGCCAGCCGGCCGACAGGGGGCCGGATCAGCTATGGCTACACCTTC. The chain is built from TRBV4-1 and TRBJ1-2, with 10 bases identical to TRBD1. Germline V lookup: CDR1 MGHRA, CDR2 YSYEKL. Trimming removed 8 bases from V and 4 bases from J; junction bases left unmatched: 13. The CDR3 consists of 16 residues.

This clonotype has just one count. The V call is TRBV24-1, the J call TRBJ2-5; no clear D gene. The J call may be faulty, since TRBJ2-7 better matches the DNA end. In germline, CDR1 is KGHDR, CDR2 SFDVKD. CDR3 size: 14 residues. As DNA, the CDR3 is TGTGCCACCAGTGATTCCCGGGCTGTCTACGAGCAGTACTTC. Amino acid sequence: CATSDSRAVYEQYF.

This clonotype was detected a few times. The chain combines TRBV20-1 with TRBJ1-4; TRBD1 is a possible D gene (5 bases). The CDR3 loop spans 14 amino acids. Germline V gene lookup returns CDR1 DFQATT and CDR2 SNEGSKA (reference sequence). V was clipped by 1 base and J by 7 bases, with 13 bases between them. CDR3 sequence (DNA): TGCAGTGCTAGAGGGGGGGGTTCGGGTGAAAAACTGTTTTTT. Its protein is CSARGGGSGEKLFF.

This clonotype occurred a few times. CDR3 residues: CASSLQGSSTGELFF. For the CDR3, the DNA is TGTGCCAGCAGCTTACAGGGGTCTAGCACCGGGGAGCTGTTTTTT. V gene TRBV11-1 combines with J gene TRBJ2-2, with D maybe TRBD1 (6 bases). The CDR3 is made up of 15 amino acids. Germline CDR1 and CDR2: SGHAT and FQDESV (reference sequence). Trimming cost V 2 bases and J 4 bases, with 11 bases left between them.

This clonotype was detected a few times. The rearrangement uses TRBV28 and TRBJ2-7; TRBD1 matches 7 bases. The CDR3 contains 14 residues. With V trimmed by 3 bases and J by 3 bases, 5 bases remained unmatched. Germline CDR1 MDHEN, CDR2 SYDVKM. The CDR3 loop reads CASSFPGGGYEQYF. In DNA form, the CDR3 reads TGTGCCAGCAGTTTTCCAGGGGGTGGCTACGAGCAGTACTTC.

The table lists this clonotype with a few counts. This chain links TRBV4-2 with TRBJ2-7; TRBD2 agrees at 12 bases. The last part of the DNA fits TRBJ2-1 better; the J call may be wrong. Germline-derived CDR1 and CDR2 are LGHNA and YNFKEQ. CDR3 length: 16 amino acids. The CDR3 nucleotides read TGTGCCAGCAGCCCCCCCGGGACTAGCGGGTTCAATGAGCAGTTCTTC. It encodes CASSPPGTSGFNEQFF.

This clonotype was recorded many times. This chain links TRBV29-1 with TRBJ1-2; possible D gene TRBD1, 6 bases. The CDR3 totals 14 residues. Per germline, CDR1 SQVTM and CDR2 ANQGSEA. The V gene lost 3 bases and the J gene lost 5 bases, with 16 bases spanning the gap. CDR3 region: CSVESGTPFYGYTF. Here the CDR3 DNA reads TGCAGCGTTGAGTCCGGGACACCCTTTTATGGCTACACCTTC.

V is TRBV29-1 and J is TRBJ1-5; maybe TRBD1 (5 bases). CDR3 size: 14 residues. Germline V gene lookup returns CDR1 SQVTM and CDR2 ANQGSEA. The ends were cut back, 6 bases at V and 3 bases at J, with 15 bases in the middle. The CDR3 region is CSVGHQGNNQPQHF. The CDR3 DNA reads as TGCAGCGTAGGACATCAGGGTAACAATCAGCCCCAGCATTTT.

Of note for this clonotype: Its ends do not fully match the called genes, so a read error is possible. V is TRBV9 and J is TRBJ1-5; 7 bases match TRBD1. CDR1 is SGDLS, CDR2 YYNGEE, per germline. The CDR3 sequence is 13 residues long. The CDR3 nucleotides are TGTGCCGGCAGCGTAGGACAGGCTCAGCCCCAGCATTTT. It specifies CAGSVGQAQPQHF.

This clonotype was recorded a few times. The rearrangement uses TRBV6-2 or TRBV6-3 and TRBJ1-1; the D gene is possibly TRBD1 (5 bases). The CDR3 runs to 15 residues. The V end lost 2 bases, the J end lost 4 bases, and 14 bases lay between the germline ends. The germline V gene encodes CDR1 MNHEY and CDR2 SVGEGT. CDR3 residues: CASSYRAGVSTEAFF. CDR3 bases: TGTGCCAGCAGTTACCGGGCGGGGGTTAGCACTGAAGCTTTCTTT.

V and J are TRBV5-1 and TRBJ2-4, with 10 bases aligning to TRBD2. Germline V CDR1 and CDR2: SGHRS, YFSETQ. The V segment lost 0 bases and the J segment 6 bases; nucleotides outside the gene matches: 6. The CDR3 sequence is 16 residues long. The CDR3 DNA follows: TGCGCCAGCAGCTTGGCTACGCTAGCGGGAGTAAACATTCAGTACTTC. Translating gives CASSLATLAGVNIQYF.

The V call is TRBV4-3, the J call TRBJ1-4; D is perhaps TRBD1 (6 bases). CDR1 and CDR2 from the germline V gene are LGHNA and YSLEER. The CDR3 has 18 amino acids. The V gene lost 3 bases and the J gene lost 5 bases, with 22 bases spanning the gap. The DNA of the CDR3 is TGCGCCAGCAGCCACACGCAGGGAACAGGGATGGCCAATGAAAAACTGTTTTTT. It codes for CASSHTQGTGMANEKLFF.